The 25 T cell receptor beta chains in this list originate from one sample, sequenced in a study of T-cell reconstitution after alpha-beta-depleted transplantation in children. The authors prepared the TCRbeta library with unique molecular identifiers. TCRdb itself ran the PCR reads through MiXCR, one entry per CDR3 protein. This repertoire shows roughly 300,000 distinct CDR3 sequences, 10% found once; its top ten account for 2% to 3%. Sequences were derived from PBMCs from the stem cell graft donor, sampled from the stem cell graft. These TCRs come from a human donor who donated a stem cell graft to a child with acute lymphoblastic leukemia.

Here the CDR3 DNA reads TGTGCCATCAGTGAGTCCCGTTTTGGGACCACCGGGGAGCTGTTTTTT. Its protein product is CAISESRFGTTGELFF. The V gene is TRBV10-3, the J gene TRBJ2-2, with D possibly being TRBD1 or TRBD2 (5 bases each). The V end was cut by 0 bases, the J end by 4 bases, with 12 bases between. Germline loops: CDR1 ENHRY, CDR2 SYGVKD. The CDR3 length is 16 residues.

The gene calls are TRBV5-1 and TRBJ2-7; 12 nucleotides align to TRBD1. Trimming at V came to 1 base and at J to 5 bases, leaving 7 bases not matched to a gene. The CDR3 loop spans 16 amino acids. CDR1 is SGHRS and CDR2 is YFSETQ in the germline V gene. The DNA for the CDR3 is TGCGCCAGCAGCTTGCTTTCCGGGACAGGGGGCGACGAGCAGTACTTC. This sequence encodes CASSLLSGTGGDEQYF.

The chain couples TRBV4-1 to TRBJ2-7; D unclear. This CDR3 is built from 15 residues. The germline CDR1 and CDR2 sequences are MGHRA and YSYEKL. Deletions cut 1 base from V and 5 bases from J, with 15 bases between. Here the CDR3 DNA reads TGCGCCAGCAGCCAAGGGCCAGGACGCCTGGACGAGCAGTACTTC. Protein product: CASSQGPGRLDEQYF.

In this sample, this clonotype turned up a few times. The CDR3 here is CASSSDRYYEQYF. Written as DNA, the CDR3 is TGTGCCAGCAGCTCCGACAGGTACTACGAGCAGTACTTC. The J gene is TRBJ2-7, the V gene TRBV11-1; possibly TRBD1 for D (6 bases). The ends were cut back, 4 bases at V and 3 bases at J, with 10 bases in the middle. The CDR3 runs to 13 residues. The V gene's germline CDR1 is SGHAT and CDR2 FQDESV (reference sequence).

The chain recombines TRBV4-3 with TRBJ2-1; TRBD2 agrees at 7 bases. The CDR3 spans 16 residues. The germline CDR1 and CDR2 sequences are LGHNA and YSLEER. The J segment lost 0 bases and the V segment lost 1 base, leaving 3 bases of the junction unmatched. CDR3 residues: CASSQAGLGSYNEQFF. The CDR3 coding sequence is TGCGCCAGCAGCCAAGCAGGACTAGGCTCCTACAATGAGCAGTTCTTC.

This clonotype was seen only a few times. The V gene is TRBV27, the J gene TRBJ1-4; no firm D call. Germline-derived CDR1 and CDR2 are MNHEY and SMNVEV (reference sequence). The germline V and J ends were trimmed by 5 bases and 0 bases, with 13 bases remaining between them. CDR3 length equals 16 residues. In DNA form, the CDR3 reads TGTGCCAGCAGTCCAACCCTTGAGGCAACTAATGAAAAACTGTTTTTT. This translates into CASSPTLEATNEKLFF.

There are a few counts of this clonotype. The rearrangement links TRBV12-3 or TRBV12-4 to TRBJ2-7; possibly TRBD1 for D (6 bases). The CDR3 consists of 13 residues. V lost 1 base and J lost 6, with 10 bases in between. The CDR3 sequence is CASSLDRAFEQYF. The CDR3 region has the DNA TGTGCCAGCAGTTTAGACAGGGCTTTCGAGCAGTACTTC.

The chain is built from TRBV7-6 and TRBJ2-5, with D perhaps matching TRBD2 (5 bases). The CDR3 contains 14 residues. Trimming stripped 2 bases from V and 2 bases from J, with 9 bases between. Germline V gene sequence: CDR1 SGHVS, CDR2 FNYEAQ. In DNA form, the CDR3 reads TGTGCCAGCAGCTTACGCGGGCAACAAGAGACCCAGTACTTC. Protein sequence: CASSLRGQQETQYF.

The chain uses TRBV29-1 and TRBJ1-2; D may be TRBD1 (5 bases). The CDR3 is 11 residues long. Trimming removed 6 bases at V and 3 bases at J, with 8 bases between. Germline V gene sequence: CDR1 SQVTM, CDR2 ANQGSEA. CDR3 in amino acids: CSVRDHYGYTF. CDR3 DNA: TGCAGCGTCCGGGACCACTATGGCTACACCTTC.

A few counts support this clonotype. The J gene is TRBJ1-6, the V gene TRBV10-3, with TRBD1 matching over 7 bases. The J segment lost 6 bases and the V segment lost 7 bases, leaving 6 bases of the junction unmatched. The CDR3 runs to 14 residues. CDR1 and CDR2 from the germline V gene are ENHRY and SYGVKD. This CDR3 reads CAINDRDLNSPLHF. The DNA for the CDR3 is TGTGCCATCAACGACAGGGACCTTAATTCACCCCTCCACTTT.

This clonotype occurred a few times. The chain employs TRBV7-2 and TRBJ2-7, with 8 bases lining up with TRBD2. V was clipped by 5 bases and J by 0 bases; unmatched bases: 12. This CDR3 is 17 amino acids long. From germline, CDR1 is SGHTA and CDR2 FQGNSA. This chain's CDR3 is CASSPTTSVLPSYEQYF. In DNA form, the CDR3 reads TGTGCCAGCAGCCCCACGACTAGCGTTTTACCCTCCTACGAGCAGTACTTC.

The genes are TRBV7-6 and TRBJ2-3, with 9 bases that match TRBD1. Germline CDR1 reads SGHVS; CDR2 reads FNYEAQ. The CDR3 totals 14 residues. J was trimmed by 6 bases and V by 5 bases; bases with no gene match: 6. In nucleotides, the CDR3 is TGTGCCAGCAGCCGGGACAGGGCGATCGATACGCAGTATTTT. This gives the protein CASSRDRAIDTQYF. Variable domain in full (rest from reference TRBV7-6 and TRBJ2-3): GAGVSQSPRYKVTKRGQDVALRCDPISGHVSLYWYRQALGQGPEFLTYFNYEAQQDKSGLPNDRFSAERPEGSISTLTIQRTEQRDSAMYRCASSRDRAIDTQYFGPGTRLTVL.

This clonotype was observed a few times. The V and J genes are TRBV6-2 or TRBV6-3 and TRBJ2-2, with D possibly TRBD1 on 6 matching bases. V was shortened by 5 bases and J by 3 bases, with 19 bases between the two germline ends. This CDR3 spans 17 amino acids. Germline CDR1 and CDR2: MNHEY and SVGEGT. CDR3 coding DNA: TGTGCCAGCAGTCAACAGGGTATTGGCGGTTACACCGGGGAGCTGTTTTTT. Its translation is CASSQQGIGGYTGELFF.

This clonotype was detected only a few times. The CDR3 DNA sequence: TGTGCCAGCAGCGCCCGAGACACTGAAGCTTTCTTT. As protein: CASSARDTEAFF. The chain joins TRBV11-2 to TRBJ1-1, with unresolved D. The CDR3 spans 12 residues. Trimming shortened V by 5 bases and J by 3 bases, and 7 bases separated the two germline ends. Germline V gene data show CDR1 as SGHAT and CDR2 as FQNNGV.

This clonotype occurred many times. The DNA of the CDR3 is TGTGCCAGCAGCCAAGAAATCGCTAGCGGGGGAAGCACAGATACGCAGTATTTT. This gives the protein CASSQEIASGGSTDTQYF. The chain has TRBV4-2 and TRBJ2-3, with 10 bases matching TRBD2. CDR1 and CDR2 (germline): LGHNA, YNFKEQ. The J segment lost 0 bases and the V segment lost 0 bases, leaving 6 bases of the junction unmatched. CDR3 length: 18 residues.

In its sample, this clonotype was seen many times. V and J are TRBV7-2 and TRBJ1-4; the match to TRBD1 covers 9 bases. Germline lookup yields CDR1 SGHTA and CDR2 FQGNSA. The J segment lost 8 bases and the V segment lost 5 bases, leaving 6 bases of the junction unmatched. The CDR3 is 14 amino acids. The CDR3 loop is CASSLGTGFEKLFF. CDR3 coding DNA: TGTGCCAGCAGCCTCGGGACAGGGTTCGAAAAACTGTTTTTT.

The chain employs TRBV6-2 or TRBV6-3 and TRBJ2-5; D uncertain. Per the germline V gene, CDR1 is MNHEY and CDR2 is SVGEGT. This CDR3 is built from 15 residues. The V and J ends lost 2 bases and 5 bases respectively, with 15 bases between them. CDR3 nucleotides: TGTGCCAGCAGTTACACTCCGCACGGGCGGGAGACCCAGTACTTC. Its protein is CASSYTPHGRETQYF.

This clonotype was detected only a few times. The chain has TRBV12-3 or TRBV12-4 and TRBJ1-1; TRBD1 is a possible D gene (6 bases). Trimming took 6 bases from V and 2 from J, leaving 13 bases between them. The CDR3 totals 14 residues. In DNA, the CDR3 is TGTGCCAGCAGCGACGGGGGCCAAAACACTGAAGCTTTCTTT. Protein sequence: CASSDGGQNTEAFF.

This chain connects TRBV2 to TRBJ2-7; D might be TRBD2 (7 bases). V was cut by 10 bases and J by 0 bases, with 10 bases left in between. This CDR3 contains 12 residues. Per the germline V gene, CDR1 is SNHLY and CDR2 is FYNNEI. As DNA, the CDR3 is TGTGCCATGAGGGGGGGCTCCTACGAGCAGTACTTC. Translation: CAMRGGSYEQYF. Full variable domain (remainder filled in from reference TRBV2 and TRBJ2-7): EPEVTQTPSHQVTQMGQEVILRCVPISNHLYFYWYRQILGQKVEFLVSFYNNEISEKSEIFDDQFSVERPDGSNFTLKIRSTKLEDSAMYFCAMRGGSYEQYFGPGTRLTVT.

This clonotype was counted only a few times. The chain couples TRBV28 to TRBJ1-2, with TRBD1 identical over 7 bases. The CDR3 loop spans 14 amino acids. CDR1 MDHEN and CDR2 SYDVKM come from the germline V gene. The V segment lost 4 bases and the J segment 6 bases; nucleotides outside the gene matches: 8. CDR3 in DNA: TGTGCCAGCAGTTCCCCGACAGGGAATAATGGCTACACCTTC. Translated, it gives CASSSPTGNNGYTF.

The CDR3 loop is CASSFSGFSTDTQYF. The CDR3 nucleotides read TGCGCCAGCAGCTTTAGCGGGTTCAGCACAGATACGCAGTATTTT. The rearrangement uses TRBV5-1 and TRBJ2-3; 7 bases line up with TRBD2. Germline V CDR1 and CDR2: SGHRS, YFSETQ. The trim removed 2 bases at V and 0 bases at J, leaving 3 bases unmatched. The CDR3 has 15 residues.

This clonotype has only a few counts. The J gene is TRBJ2-1, the V gene TRBV7-3; 8 bases match TRBD2. Germline V gives CDR1 SGHTA, CDR2 FQGTGA. The CDR3 loop spans 15 amino acids. The J segment lost 12 bases and the V segment lost 5 bases, leaving 15 bases of the junction unmatched. CDR3 amino acids: CASSTSGSPPGGQFF. DNA of the CDR3: TGTGCCAGCAGCACCAGCGGGAGTCCCCCTGGAGGGCAGTTCTTC.

In this sample, this clonotype turned up a few times. The chain links TRBV12-3 or TRBV12-4 to TRBJ2-1; 11 nucleotides align to TRBD2. The trim removed 6 bases at V and 6 bases at J, leaving 10 bases unmatched. The CDR3 spans 16 residues. CDR3 region: CASSPGLAGGTNEQFF. The CDR3 DNA reads as TGTGCCAGCAGCCCCGGGCTAGCGGGAGGTACCAATGAGCAGTTCTTC.

The CDR3 loop is CSVARTGLTGELFF. Here the CDR3 DNA reads TGCAGCGTTGCCCGGACAGGGCTCACCGGGGAGCTGTTTTTT. The rearrangement joins TRBV29-1 to TRBJ2-2; TRBD1 matches at 8 bases. The CDR3 extends over 14 amino acids. Losses at the gene ends were 4 bases for V and 4 bases for J; bases not matched to a gene: 5. Germline assignment: CDR1 SQVTM and CDR2 ANQGSEA.

This clonotype has only a few counts. The J gene is TRBJ2-7, the V gene TRBV7-9, with TRBD1 as a possible D gene (5 bases). The V gene lost 5 bases and the J gene lost 2 bases, with 16 bases spanning the gap. CDR3 length: 15 amino acids. Germline lookup yields CDR1 SEHNR and CDR2 FQNEAQ (reference sequence). CDR3 nucleotide sequence: TGTGCCAGCAGCCCCCTACGTGTAGGGGCCTACGAGCAGTACTTC. Protein product: CASSPLRVGAYEQYF.